This TCR beta chain stems from a study of Ad26.COV2.S vaccination and SARS-CoV-2 variants. This clone occurred a few times. Germline values: CDR1 LNHDA, CDR2 SQIVND (reference sequence). The J segment lost 9 bases and the V segment lost 4 bases, leaving 10 bases of the junction unmatched. The CDR3 has 16 residues. Sequencing was performed with immunoSEQ multiplex PCR; in TCRdb, only in-frame clones are kept and a portion is missing. The repertoire includes around 450,000 clones, around 91% of them detected once, and around 4.5% sits in the top ten. The treatment denotes: around 19 received Ad26.COV2.S at low or high dose, single or two shots; about 5 received placebo; per-sample allocation not given. Sampling was done on day 63 after the first vaccine or placebo injection.

This clonotype was obtained from a person between 18 and 65 years old who received the Ad26.COV2.S COVID-19 vaccine or a placebo. V gene TRBV19 combines with J gene TRBJ2-1; 12 bases are shared with TRBD2. Sequenced material: peripheral blood, taken in a trial of Ad26.COV2.S vaccine versus placebo. This CDR3 is CASSTLLAGGPPEQFF. The CDR3 coding sequence is TGTGCCAGTAGTACCCTCCTAGCGGGAGGGCCACCTGAGCAGTTCTTC. The complete variable domain, with remaining parts taken from reference TRBV19 and TRBJ2-1, reads DGGITQSPKYLFRKEGQNVTLSCEQNLNHDAMYWYRQDPGQGLRLIYYSQIVNDFQKGDIAEGYSVSREKKESFPLTVTSAQKNPTAFYLCASSTLLAGGPPEQFFGPGTRLTVL.